The source of this TCR beta chain is a study of blood T cell repertoires in COVID-19. The ends lost 6 bases at V and 9 bases at J; junction bases unmatched: 1. CDR3 length: 11 residues. Germline V gene data show CDR1 as MDHEN and CDR2 as SYDVKM. Assay used: immunoSEQ multiplex PCR; TCRdb lists only in-frame clones, some missing. Found here are 200,000 to 250,000 clones, 70% to 90% of them singletons; the top ten hold approximately 2.8%. Input material: PBMCs or T cells enriched from blood (not recorded which). The rearrangement joins TRBV28 to TRBJ2-1, with 8 bases fitting TRBD2. This TCR was recovered from a woman in her 50s in a cohort exposed to, infected with or recovered from COVID-19 (not recorded which). CDR3 sequence: CASRRGAEQFF. The CDR3 DNA is TGTGCCAGCAGGCGGGGGGCTGAGCAGTTCTTC. Based on the CDR3 plus reference TRBV28 and TRBJ2-1, the full variable domain is DVKVTQSSRYLVKRTGEKVFLECVQDMDHENMFWYRQDPGLGLRLIYFSYDVKMKEKGDIPEGYSVSREKKERFSLILESASTNQTSMYLCASRRGAEQFFGPGTRLTVL.